This T cell receptor beta chain was identified during a study of early T cells in non-severe SARS-CoV-2 infection. MiXCR, applied by TCRdb to the 5' RACE reads, yields one record per CDR3 protein. The sample has around 86,000 distinct CDR3 sequences; roughly 14% are singletons. V shed 5 bases and J shed 0 bases, with 9 bases lying between them. Germline CDR1 is SSHAT and CDR2 is FNYEAQ (reference sequence). This CDR3 is built from 14 residues. The chain has TRBV7-7 and TRBJ2-3; D is undetermined. This clonotype originated in an adult who was a healthcare worker with PCR-confirmed SARS-CoV-2 infection or an uninfected control (not recorded which). Sequenced material: whole blood. DNA of the CDR3: TGTGCCAGCAGCCCGACTGCTAGCACAGATACGCAGTATTTT. As protein: CASSPTASTDTQYF.